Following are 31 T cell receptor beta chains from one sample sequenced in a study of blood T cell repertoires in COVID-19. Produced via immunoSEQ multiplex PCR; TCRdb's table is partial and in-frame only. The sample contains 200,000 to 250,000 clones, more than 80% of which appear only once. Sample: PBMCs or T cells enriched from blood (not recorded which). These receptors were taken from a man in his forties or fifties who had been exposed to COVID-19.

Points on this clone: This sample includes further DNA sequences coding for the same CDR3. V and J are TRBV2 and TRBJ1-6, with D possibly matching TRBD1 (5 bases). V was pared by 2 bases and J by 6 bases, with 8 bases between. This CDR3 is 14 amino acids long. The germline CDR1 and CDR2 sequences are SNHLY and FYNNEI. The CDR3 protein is CASSEQGGNSPLHF. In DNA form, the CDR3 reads TGTGCCAGCAGTGAACAGGGTGGTAATTCACCCCTCCACTTT.

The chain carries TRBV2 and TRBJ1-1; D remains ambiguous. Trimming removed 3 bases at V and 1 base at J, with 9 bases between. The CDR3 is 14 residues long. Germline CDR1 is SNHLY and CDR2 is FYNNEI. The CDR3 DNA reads TGTGCCAGCAGTGATGCACAGCCGAACACTGAAGCTTTCTTT. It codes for CASSDAQPNTEAFF.

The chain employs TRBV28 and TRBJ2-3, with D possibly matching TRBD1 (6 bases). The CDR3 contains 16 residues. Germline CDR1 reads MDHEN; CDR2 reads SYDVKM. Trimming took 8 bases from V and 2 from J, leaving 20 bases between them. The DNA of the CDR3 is TGTGCCAGCCGAAGTGGGGGCAGTTCCGCCACAGATACGCAGTATTTT. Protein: CASRSGGSSATDTQYF.

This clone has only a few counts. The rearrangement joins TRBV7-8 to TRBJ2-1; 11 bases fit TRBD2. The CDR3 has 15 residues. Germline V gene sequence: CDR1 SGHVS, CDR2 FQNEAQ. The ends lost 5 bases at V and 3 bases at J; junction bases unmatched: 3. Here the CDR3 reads CASSPGLADYNEQFF. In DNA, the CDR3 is TGTGCCAGCAGCCCGGGACTAGCGGACTACAATGAGCAGTTCTTC.

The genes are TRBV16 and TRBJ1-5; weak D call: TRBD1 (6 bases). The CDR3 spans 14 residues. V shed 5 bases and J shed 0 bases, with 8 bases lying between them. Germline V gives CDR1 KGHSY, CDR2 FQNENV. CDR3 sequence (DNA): TGTGCCAGCAGCGGACAGAATAGCAATCAGCCCCAGCATTTT. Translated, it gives CASSGQNSNQPQHF.

The CDR3: CASSLRTGFYNEQFF. In DNA, the CDR3 is TGTGCCAGCAGTCTCCGGACTGGATTCTACAATGAGCAGTTCTTC. The chain employs TRBV6-5 and TRBJ2-1; D may be TRBD2 (5 bases). The germline gives CDR1 MNHEY, CDR2 SVGAGI. The CDR3 extends over 15 amino acids. Trimming took off 5 bases at V and 3 bases at J, with 14 bases between the two ends.

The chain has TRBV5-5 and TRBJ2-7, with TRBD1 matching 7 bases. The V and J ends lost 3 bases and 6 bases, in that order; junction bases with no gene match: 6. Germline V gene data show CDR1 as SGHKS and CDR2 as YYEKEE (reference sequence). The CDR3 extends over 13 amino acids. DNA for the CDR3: TGTGCCAGCAGCTCGCGAGGGGGCGGCGAGCAGTACTTC. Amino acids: CASSSRGGGEQYF. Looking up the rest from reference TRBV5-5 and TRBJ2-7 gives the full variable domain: DAGVTQSPTHLIKTRGQQVTLRCSPISGHKSVSWYQQVLGQGPQFIFQYYEKEERGRGNFPDRFSARQFPNYSSELNVNALLLGDSALYLCASSSRGGGEQYFGPGTRLTVT.

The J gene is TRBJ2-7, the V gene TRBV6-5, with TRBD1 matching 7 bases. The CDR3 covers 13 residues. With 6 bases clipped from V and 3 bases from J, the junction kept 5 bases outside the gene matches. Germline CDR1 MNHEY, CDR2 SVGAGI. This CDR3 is CASRKGQSYEQYF. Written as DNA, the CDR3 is TGTGCCAGCAGGAAGGGACAGAGCTACGAGCAGTACTTC.

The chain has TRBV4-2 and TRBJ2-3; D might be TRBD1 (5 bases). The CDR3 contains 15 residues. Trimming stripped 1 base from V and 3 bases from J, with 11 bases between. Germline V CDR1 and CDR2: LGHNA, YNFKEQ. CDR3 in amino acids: CASSQGPGKTDTQYF. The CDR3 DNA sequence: TGTGCCAGCAGCCAAGGCCCAGGGAAGACAGATACGCAGTATTTT.

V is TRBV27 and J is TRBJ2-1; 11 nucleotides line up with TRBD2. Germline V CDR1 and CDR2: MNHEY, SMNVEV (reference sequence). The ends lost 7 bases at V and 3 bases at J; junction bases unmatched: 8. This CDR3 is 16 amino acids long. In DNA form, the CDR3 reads TGTGCCAGCAAACCTCGACTAGCGGGGAACTACAATGAGCAGTTCTTC. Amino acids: CASKPRLAGNYNEQFF.

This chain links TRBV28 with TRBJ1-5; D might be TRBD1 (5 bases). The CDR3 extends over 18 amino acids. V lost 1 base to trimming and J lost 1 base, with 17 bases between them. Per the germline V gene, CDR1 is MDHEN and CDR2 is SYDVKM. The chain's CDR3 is CASSLSLSARGSNQPQHF. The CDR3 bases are TGTGCCAGCAGTTTATCTCTATCGGCGCGGGGGAGCAATCAGCCCCAGCATTTT.

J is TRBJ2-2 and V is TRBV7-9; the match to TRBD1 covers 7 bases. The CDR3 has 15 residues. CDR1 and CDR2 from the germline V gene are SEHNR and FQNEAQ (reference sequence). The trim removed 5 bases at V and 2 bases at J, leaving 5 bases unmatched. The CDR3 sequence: CASSPTGINTGELFF. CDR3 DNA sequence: TGTGCCAGCAGCCCGACAGGGATCAACACCGGGGAGCTGTTTTTT.

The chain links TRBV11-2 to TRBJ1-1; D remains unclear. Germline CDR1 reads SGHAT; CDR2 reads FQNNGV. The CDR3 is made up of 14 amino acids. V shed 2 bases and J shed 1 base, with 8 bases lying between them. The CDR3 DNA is TGTGCCAGCAGCTTAACATTTTGGAACACTGAAGCTTTCTTT. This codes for CASSLTFWNTEAFF.

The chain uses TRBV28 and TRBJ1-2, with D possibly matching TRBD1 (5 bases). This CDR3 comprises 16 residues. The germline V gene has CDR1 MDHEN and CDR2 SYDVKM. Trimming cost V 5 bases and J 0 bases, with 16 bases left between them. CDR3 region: CASSTGHIKANYGYTF. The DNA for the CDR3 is TGTGCCAGCAGTACTGGACACATCAAAGCTAACTATGGCTACACCTTC.

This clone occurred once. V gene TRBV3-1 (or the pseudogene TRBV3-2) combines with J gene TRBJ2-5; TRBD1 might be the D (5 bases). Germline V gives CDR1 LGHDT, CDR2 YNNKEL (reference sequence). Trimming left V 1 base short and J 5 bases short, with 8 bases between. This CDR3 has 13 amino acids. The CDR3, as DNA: TGTGCCAGCAGCCAAGCAGGGATGGAGACCCAGTACTTC. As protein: CASSQAGMETQYF.

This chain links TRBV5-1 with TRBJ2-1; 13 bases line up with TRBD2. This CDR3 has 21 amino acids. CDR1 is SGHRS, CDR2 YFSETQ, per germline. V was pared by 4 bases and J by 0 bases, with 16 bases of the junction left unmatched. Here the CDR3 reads CASSHSIRTSGSDGSYNEQFF. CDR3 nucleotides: TGCGCCAGCAGCCACTCGATTAGGACTAGCGGGAGCGATGGCTCCTACAATGAGCAGTTCTTC.

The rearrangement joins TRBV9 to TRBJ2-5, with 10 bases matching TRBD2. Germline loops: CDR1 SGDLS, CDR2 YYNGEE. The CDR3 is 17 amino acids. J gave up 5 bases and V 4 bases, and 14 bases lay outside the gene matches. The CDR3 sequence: CASSTTERGGIQETQYF. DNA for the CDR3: TGTGCCAGCAGCACCACGGAGCGGGGGGGCATTCAGGAGACCCAGTACTTC.

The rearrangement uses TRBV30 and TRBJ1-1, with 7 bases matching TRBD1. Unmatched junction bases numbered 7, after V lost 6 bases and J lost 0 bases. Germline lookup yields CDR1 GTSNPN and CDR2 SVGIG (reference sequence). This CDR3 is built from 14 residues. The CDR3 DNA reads TGTGCCTGCGACCCCGGGACAGTGAACACTGAAGCTTTCTTT. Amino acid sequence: CACDPGTVNTEAFF.

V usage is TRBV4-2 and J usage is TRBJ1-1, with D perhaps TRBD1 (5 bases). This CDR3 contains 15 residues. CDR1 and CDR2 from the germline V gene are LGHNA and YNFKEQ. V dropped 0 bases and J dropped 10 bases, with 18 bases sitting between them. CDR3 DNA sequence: TGTGCCAGCAGCCAAGATGAGGGCAGGGAGGAATCAGCTTTCTTT. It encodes CASSQDEGREESAFF.

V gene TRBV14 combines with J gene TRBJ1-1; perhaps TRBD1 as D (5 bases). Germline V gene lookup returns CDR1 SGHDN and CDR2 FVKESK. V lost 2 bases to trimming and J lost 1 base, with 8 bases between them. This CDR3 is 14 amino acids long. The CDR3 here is CASSQSQGNTEAFF. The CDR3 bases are TGTGCCAGCAGCCAATCGCAGGGGAACACTGAAGCTTTCTTT.

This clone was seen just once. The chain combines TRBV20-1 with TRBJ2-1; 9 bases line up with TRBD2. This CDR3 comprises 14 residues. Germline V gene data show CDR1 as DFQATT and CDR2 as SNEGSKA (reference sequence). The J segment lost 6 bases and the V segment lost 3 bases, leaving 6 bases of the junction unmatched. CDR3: CSASMSGRFNEQFF. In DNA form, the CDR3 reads TGCAGTGCTAGTATGAGCGGGAGGTTCAATGAGCAGTTCTTC.

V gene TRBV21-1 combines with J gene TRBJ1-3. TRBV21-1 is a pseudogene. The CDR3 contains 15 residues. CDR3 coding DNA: TGTGCCAGCCTCGAGGGAAACAGCTCTGGAAACACCATATATTTT. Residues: CASLEGNSSGNTIYF.

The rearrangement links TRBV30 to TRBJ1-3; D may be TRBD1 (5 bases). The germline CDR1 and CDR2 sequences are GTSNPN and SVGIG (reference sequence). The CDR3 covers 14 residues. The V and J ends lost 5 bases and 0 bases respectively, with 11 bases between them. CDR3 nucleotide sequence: TGTGCCTGGGGGGGACTGAACTCTGGAAACACCATATATTTT. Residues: CAWGGLNSGNTIYF. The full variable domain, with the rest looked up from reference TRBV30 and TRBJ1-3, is SQTIHQWPATLVQPVGSPLSLECTVEGTSNPNLYWYRQAAGRGLQLLFYSVGIGQISSEVPQNLSASRPQDRQFILSSKKLLLSDSGFYLCAWGGLNSGNTIYFGEGSWLTVV.

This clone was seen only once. CDR3 in amino acids: CASSLFEDRAYNEQFF. CDR3 bases: TGTGCCAGCAGCCTTTTCGAAGACAGGGCGTACAATGAGCAGTTCTTC. The chain uses TRBV11-2 and TRBJ2-1; 7 bases fit TRBD1. Per germline, CDR1 SGHAT and CDR2 FQNNGV. V was clipped by 5 bases and J by 4 bases; unmatched bases: 11. The CDR3 spans 16 residues.

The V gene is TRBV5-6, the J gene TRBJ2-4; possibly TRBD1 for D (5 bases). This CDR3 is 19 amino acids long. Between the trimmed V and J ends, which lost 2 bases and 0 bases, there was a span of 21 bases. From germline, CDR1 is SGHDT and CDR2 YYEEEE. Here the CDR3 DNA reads TGTGCCAGCAGCTTCAGAAGACAGCGATCCTTAATAGCCAAAAACATTCAGTACTTC. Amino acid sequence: CASSFRRQRSLIAKNIQYF.

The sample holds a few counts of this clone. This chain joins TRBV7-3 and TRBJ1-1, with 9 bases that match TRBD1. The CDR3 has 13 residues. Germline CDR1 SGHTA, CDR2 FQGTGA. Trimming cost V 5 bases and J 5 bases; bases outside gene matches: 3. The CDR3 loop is CASSTGGRTEAFF. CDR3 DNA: TGTGCCAGCAGCACAGGGGGCCGAACTGAAGCTTTCTTT.

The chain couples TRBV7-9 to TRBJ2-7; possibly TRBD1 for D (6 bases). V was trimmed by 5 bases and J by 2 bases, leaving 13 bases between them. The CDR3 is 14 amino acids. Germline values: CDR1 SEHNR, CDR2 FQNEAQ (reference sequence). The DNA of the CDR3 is TGTGCCAGCAGCCAACGGGACATCCCCTACGAGCAGTACTTC. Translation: CASSQRDIPYEQYF. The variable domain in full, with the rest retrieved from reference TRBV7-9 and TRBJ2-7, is DTGVSQNPRHKITKRGQNVTFRCDPISEHNRLYWYRQTLGQGPEFLTYFQNEAQLEKSRLLSDRFSAERPKGSFSTLEIQRTEQGDSAMYLCASSQRDIPYEQYFGPGTRLTVT.

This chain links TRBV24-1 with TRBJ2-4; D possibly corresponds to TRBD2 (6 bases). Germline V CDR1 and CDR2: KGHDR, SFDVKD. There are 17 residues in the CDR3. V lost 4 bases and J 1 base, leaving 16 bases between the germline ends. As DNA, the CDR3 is TGTGCCACCAGTGAATCCACAGGAGGGCCGGCCAAAAACATTCAGTACTTC. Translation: CATSESTGGPAKNIQYF.

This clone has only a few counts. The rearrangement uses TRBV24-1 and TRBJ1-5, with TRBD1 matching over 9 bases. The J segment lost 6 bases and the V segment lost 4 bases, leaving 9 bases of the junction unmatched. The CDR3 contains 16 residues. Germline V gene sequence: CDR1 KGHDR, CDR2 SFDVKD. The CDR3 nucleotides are TGTGCCACCAGTGACGCCGGGACAGGGTTGGTTCAGCCCCAGCATTTT. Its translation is CATSDAGTGLVQPQHF.

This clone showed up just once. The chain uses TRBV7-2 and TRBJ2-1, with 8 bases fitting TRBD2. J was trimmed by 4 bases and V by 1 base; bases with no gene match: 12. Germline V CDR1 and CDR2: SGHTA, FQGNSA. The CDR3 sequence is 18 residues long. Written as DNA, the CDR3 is TGTGCCAGCAGCTTAGGTTCCGCGGGGGGCCTTTTTTACAATGAGCAGTTCTTC. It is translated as CASSLGSAGGLFYNEQFF. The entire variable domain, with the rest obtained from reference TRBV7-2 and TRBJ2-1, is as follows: GAGVSQSPSNKVTEKGKDVELRCDPISGHTALYWYRQSLGQGLEFLIYFQGNSAPDKSGLPSDRFSAERTGGSVSTLTIQRTQQEDSAVYLCASSLGSAGGLFYNEQFFGPGTRLTVL.

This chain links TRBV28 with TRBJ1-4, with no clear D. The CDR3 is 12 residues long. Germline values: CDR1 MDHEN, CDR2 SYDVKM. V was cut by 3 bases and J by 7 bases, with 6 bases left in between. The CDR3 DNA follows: TGTGCCAGCAGTTTTCTAAGTGAAAAACTGTTTTTT. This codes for CASSFLSEKLFF.